The 22 T cell receptor beta chains in this list originate from one sample, sequenced in a study of T cell responses to AZD1222 COVID-19 vaccine. Sequenced by immunoSEQ multiplex PCR; TCRdb stores in-frame clones only, minus some. The sample includes around 100,000 clones, about 83% of them seen just once. The input for sequencing was peripheral blood, taken on day 0 of AZD1222 vaccination. These receptors originate from an adult in good health.

The chain couples TRBV6-1 to TRBJ1-5; 9 positions match TRBD1. Germline assignment: CDR1 MNHNS and CDR2 SASEGT. V was clipped by 5 bases and J by 6 bases; unmatched bases: 8. The CDR3 is 15 amino acids. The CDR3: CASSPSTGGGQPQHF. CDR3 DNA: TGTGCCAGCAGTCCCTCGACAGGGGGTGGTCAGCCCCAGCATTTT.

The chain recombines TRBV6-5 with TRBJ2-1; 8 nucleotides line up with TRBD2. CDR1 is MNHEY and CDR2 is SVGAGI in the germline V gene. V trimming: 7 bases; J trimming: 5 bases; junction bases outside the gene matches: 4. The CDR3 sequence is 13 residues long. The CDR3 coding sequence is TGTGCCAGCACCACTAGCGGCAACAATGAGCAGTTCTTC. It translates to CASTTSGNNEQFF.

The chain uses TRBV14 and TRBJ1-6, with unresolved D. The CDR3 sequence is 14 residues long. Germline CDR1 SGHDN, CDR2 FVKESK. The germline V and J ends were trimmed by 1 base and 11 bases, with 12 bases remaining between them. As DNA, the CDR3 is TGTGCCAGCAGCCAAGGAGGGTTTGAGCCACCCCTCCACTTT. Encoded protein: CASSQGGFEPPLHF.

This chain connects TRBV27 to TRBJ1-4; 9 bases are a match to TRBD1. The CDR3 loop spans 17 amino acids. V was pared by 5 bases and J by 8 bases, with 15 bases of the junction left unmatched. The germline V gene encodes CDR1 MNHEY and CDR2 SMNVEV (reference sequence). Here the CDR3 DNA reads TGTGCCAGCAGTGCCGGGACAGGGTGGACCCAAGGGGAAAAACTGTTTTTT. It yields the protein CASSAGTGWTQGEKLFF.

For this clone: The sample carries other DNA sequences with the same CDR3. This chain joins TRBV7-2 and TRBJ1-4, with D perhaps TRBD1 (5 bases). The germline CDR1 and CDR2 sequences are SGHTA and FQGNSA. The CDR3 is made up of 14 amino acids. With 6 bases removed from V and 0 bases from J, the gap between germline ends came to 8 bases. The CDR3 region has the DNA TGTGCCAGCAGTCGGGGGGCAACTAATGAAAAACTGTTTTTT. Its protein is CASSRGATNEKLFF.

The chain is built from TRBV11-2 and TRBJ1-1; D is unresolved. Germline CDR1 is SGHAT and CDR2 is FQNNGV. Trimming removed 1 base at V and 7 bases at J, with 7 bases between. The CDR3 sequence is 12 residues long. CDR3 sequence reads: CASSLVRNEAFF. CDR3 coding DNA: TGTGCCAGCAGCTTAGTTAGGAATGAAGCTTTCTTT.

The table lists this clone with a count of one. The CDR3 is CASSFFGGRSYEQYF. The CDR3 bases are TGTGCCAGCAGTTTTTTCGGGGGCCGCTCCTACGAGCAGTACTTC. The chain is built from TRBV28 and TRBJ2-7, with D perhaps matching TRBD1 or TRBD2 (6 bases each). Germline V gives CDR1 MDHEN, CDR2 SYDVKM. V gave up 3 bases and J gave up 0 bases, with 12 bases separating them. The CDR3 loop spans 15 amino acids.

This sequence joins TRBV6-1 and TRBJ1-2, with unresolved D. The CDR3 runs to 14 residues. Germline-derived CDR1 and CDR2 are MNHNS and SASEGT. V lost 3 bases and J lost 4, with 12 bases in between. Written as DNA, the CDR3 is TGTGCCAGCAGTGAGAGCCCGAGGGTCTATGGCTACACCTTC. Amino acid sequence: CASSESPRVYGYTF.

V usage is TRBV18 and J usage is TRBJ1-2; the D is unclear. Germline V gene sequence: CDR1 KGHSH, CDR2 LQKENI. The CDR3 runs 17 residues. V was shortened by 4 bases and J by 3 bases, with 21 bases between the two germline ends. CDR3 residues: CASSRSVGPSVDYGYTF. As DNA, the CDR3 is TGTGCCAGCTCACGTAGTGTCGGACCCTCCGTTGACTATGGCTACACCTTC.

The CDR3 here is CASSQVQGDGYPNTEAFF. The CDR3 DNA sequence: TGTGCCAGCAGCCAAGTTCAGGGGGATGGATATCCGAACACTGAAGCTTTCTTT. V is TRBV3-1 (or the pseudogene TRBV3-2) and J is TRBJ1-1; 7 nucleotides line up with TRBD1. Per germline, CDR1 LGHDT and CDR2 YNNKEL (reference sequence). The CDR3 length is 18 residues. V shed 1 base and J 1 base; nucleotides not matched to a gene: 12.

This clone was observed a single time. This CDR3 reads CASSLGGLLGGYTF. The CDR3 DNA sequence: TGTGCCAGCAGCCTAGGAGGACTCCTAGGGGGCTACACCTTC. The gene calls are TRBV7-9 and TRBJ1-2; no clear D. The length of the CDR3 is 14 residues. Trimming removed 5 bases at V and 8 bases at J, with 18 bases between. The germline gives CDR1 SEHNR, CDR2 FQNEAQ (reference sequence).

The chain employs TRBV3-1 (or the pseudogene TRBV3-2) and TRBJ1-1; weak D call: TRBD1 (5 bases). V dropped 1 base and J dropped 6 bases, with 18 bases sitting between them. Germline CDR1 is LGHDT and CDR2 is YNNKEL (reference sequence). This CDR3 spans 16 amino acids. Written as DNA, the CDR3 is TGTGCCAGCAGCCAAGTGAGTGGCAGGGAGAAACCTGAAGCTTTCTTT. Its translation is CASSQVSGREKPEAFF.

The gene calls are TRBV6-2 or TRBV6-3 and TRBJ2-1; unclear D gene. This CDR3 is built from 11 residues. CDR1 is MNHEY, CDR2 SVGEGT, per germline. Trimming cost V 1 base and J 8 bases, with 3 bases left between them. CDR3 sequence: CASSYFDEQFF. In DNA form, the CDR3 reads TGTGCCAGCAGTTACTTCGATGAGCAGTTCTTC.

This rearrangement joins TRBV9 to TRBJ2-6; D uncertain. The CDR3 totals 18 residues. The V end lost 0 bases, the J end lost 0 bases, and 13 bases lay between the germline ends. Germline lookup yields CDR1 SGDLS and CDR2 YYNGEE. This CDR3 reads CASSVAKSQLSGANVLTF. The CDR3 DNA follows: TGTGCCAGCAGCGTAGCCAAGTCTCAGCTCTCTGGGGCCAACGTCCTGACTTTC. The complete variable domain, with remaining parts taken from reference TRBV9 and TRBJ2-6, reads DSGVTQTPKHLITATGQRVTLRCSPRSGDLSVYWYQQSLDQGLQFLIQYYNGEERAKGNILERFSAQQFPDLHSELNLSSLELGDSALYFCASSVAKSQLSGANVLTFGAGSRLTVL.

V is TRBV6-2 or TRBV6-3 and J is TRBJ1-1; D perhaps matches TRBD1 (5 bases). CDR1 and CDR2 (germline): MNHEY, SVGEGT. V shed 5 bases and J shed 2 bases, with 12 bases lying between them. The CDR3 is 14 residues long. CDR3 in amino acids: CASSRNRFNTEAFF. The CDR3 DNA is TGTGCCAGCAGTCGCAACAGGTTTAACACTGAAGCTTTCTTT.

This chain uses TRBV19 with TRBJ2-4; D is possibly TRBD2 (6 bases). Per germline, CDR1 LNHDA and CDR2 SQIVND (reference sequence). The CDR3 length is 17 residues. The ends were cut back, 1 base at V and 0 bases at J, with 13 bases in the middle. This CDR3 is CASSIGRGSIAKNIQYF. CDR3 in DNA: TGTGCCAGTAGTATAGGGCGGGGCTCAATAGCCAAAAACATTCAGTACTTC.

The J gene is TRBJ2-1, the V gene TRBV18; 8 positions agree with TRBD1. CDR1 and CDR2 from the germline V gene are KGHSH and LQKENI. CDR3 length: 15 amino acids. Losses at the gene ends were 1 base for V and 6 bases for J; bases not matched to a gene: 5. CDR3 sequence reads: CASSPLRDRSNEQFF. In DNA form, the CDR3 reads TGTGCCAGCTCACCACTCCGGGACAGGTCCAATGAGCAGTTCTTC.

CDR3 loop: CASSRIDNEQFF. In DNA, the CDR3 is TGTGCCAGCAGTCGGATAGACAATGAGCAGTTCTTC. This chain joins TRBV3-1 (or the pseudogene TRBV3-2) and TRBJ2-1; D ambiguous. This CDR3 is 12 amino acids long. The germline V and J ends were trimmed by 6 bases and 5 bases, with 8 bases remaining between them. Per germline, CDR1 LGHDT and CDR2 YNNKEL (reference sequence).

This chain links TRBV19 with TRBJ1-1; tentatively, D is TRBD1 (6 bases). The germline V gene has CDR1 LNHDA and CDR2 SQIVND (reference sequence). The CDR3 has 13 amino acids. V lost 2 bases, J lost 5 bases, and 9 bases lay in between. CDR3 in DNA: TGTGCCAGTAGTATAAGGGGGAGGACTGAAGCTTTCTTT. It encodes CASSIRGRTEAFF.

Concerning this clone itself: One end of the junction varies from germline; a read error may be responsible. V gene TRBV3-1 (or the pseudogene TRBV3-2) combines with J gene TRBJ1-2; D is uncertain. This CDR3 is 11 amino acids long. Germline CDR1 reads LGHDT; CDR2 reads YNNKEL (reference sequence). CDR3: CASRQAGGYTF. The CDR3 bases are TGTGCCAGCAGACAAGCCGGTGGCTACACCTTC.

V gene TRBV19 combines with J gene TRBJ1-4; D remains ambiguous. V shed 1 base and J shed 3 bases, with 9 bases lying between them. Germline lookup yields CDR1 LNHDA and CDR2 SQIVND (reference sequence). The length of the CDR3 is 15 residues. The CDR3 protein is CASSIVGGSNEKLFF. CDR3 in DNA: TGTGCCAGTAGTATAGTCGGCGGCTCTAATGAAAAACTGTTTTTT.

The chain recombines TRBV5-1 with TRBJ2-3; 11 bases are a match to TRBD2. This CDR3 has 14 residues. CDR1 SGHRS and CDR2 YFSETQ come from the germline V gene. With V trimmed by 8 bases and J by 1 base, 3 bases remained unmatched. CDR3 sequence: CASELAGGTDTQYF. CDR3 DNA: TGCGCCAGTGAACTAGCGGGGGGCACAGATACGCAGTATTTT.